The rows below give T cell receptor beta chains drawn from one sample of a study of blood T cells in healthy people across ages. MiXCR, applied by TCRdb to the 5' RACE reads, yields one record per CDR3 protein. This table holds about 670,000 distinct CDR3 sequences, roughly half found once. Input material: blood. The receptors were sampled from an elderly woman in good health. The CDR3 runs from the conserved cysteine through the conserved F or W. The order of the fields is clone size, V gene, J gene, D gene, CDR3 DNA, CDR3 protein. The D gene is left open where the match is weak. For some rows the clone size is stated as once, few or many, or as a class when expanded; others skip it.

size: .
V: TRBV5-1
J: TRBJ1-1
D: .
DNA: TGCGCCAGCAGCTGGGGAGGACGGTCGAACACTGAAGCTTTCTTT
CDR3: CASSWGGRSNTEAFF

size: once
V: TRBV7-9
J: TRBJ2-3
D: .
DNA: TGTGCCAGCAGCGTAGGACAGACGAACACAGATACGCAGTATTTT
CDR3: CASSVGQTNTDTQYF

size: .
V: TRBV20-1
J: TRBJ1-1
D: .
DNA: TGCAGTGCTAGAGACTCGGCCCAAGTTGGACAGAGGGCTTTCTTT
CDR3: CSARDSAQVGQRAFF

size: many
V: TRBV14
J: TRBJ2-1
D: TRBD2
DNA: TGTGCCAGCAGCATCTACCGTACTAGCGGGGCAAACAATGAGCAGTTCTTC
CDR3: CASSIYRTSGANNEQFF

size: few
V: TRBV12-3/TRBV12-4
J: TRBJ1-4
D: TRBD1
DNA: TGTGCCAGCAGTTTAACAGGGGGCGCAGGGGAAAAACTGTTTTTT
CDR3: CASSLTGGAGEKLFF

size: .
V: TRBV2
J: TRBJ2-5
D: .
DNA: TGTGCCAGCAGTGATCCAGGTGGAGACTATCATAACTGGTGGGAGACCCAGTACTTC
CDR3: CASSDPGGDYHNWWETQYF

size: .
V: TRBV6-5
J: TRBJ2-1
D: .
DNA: TGCGCCAGCAGTTTTAAGGGGTACAATGAGCAGTTCTTC
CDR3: CASSFKGYNEQFF

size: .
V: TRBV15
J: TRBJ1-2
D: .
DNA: TGTGCCACCAGCAGAGATCGCGGGGTCGGCTATGGCTACACCTTC
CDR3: CATSRDRGVGYGYTF

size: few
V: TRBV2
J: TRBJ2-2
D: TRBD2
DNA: TGTGCCAGCGCACCCACGGGGGGCGGGGAGCTGTTTTTT
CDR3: CASAPTGGGELFF

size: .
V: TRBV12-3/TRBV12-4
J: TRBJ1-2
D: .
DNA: TGTGCCAGCAGTTTGCAGCGCGGCTTTAACTATGGCTACACCTTC
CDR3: CASSLQRGFNYGYTF

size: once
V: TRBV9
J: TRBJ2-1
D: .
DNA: TGTGCCAGCAGCGGATACGTTGCGGGGTACTACAATGAGCAGTTCTTC
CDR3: CASSGYVAGYYNEQFF

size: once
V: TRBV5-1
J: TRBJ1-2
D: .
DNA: TGCGCCAGCAGCTGGGCCCGGGGCGCGAACTATGGCTACACCTTC
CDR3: CASSWARGANYGYTF

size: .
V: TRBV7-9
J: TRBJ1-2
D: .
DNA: TGTGCCAGCAGCTTACAGGCGGAGGGCTACACCTTC
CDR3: CASSLQAEGYTF

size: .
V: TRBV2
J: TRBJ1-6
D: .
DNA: TGTGCCAGCACCCCTGAATGCACCCTCCACTTT
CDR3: CASTPECTLHF

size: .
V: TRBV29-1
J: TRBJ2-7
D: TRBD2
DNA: TGCAGCGTTGATACCGGGACTAGCGGCTACGAGCAGTACTTC
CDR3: CSVDTGTSGYEQYF

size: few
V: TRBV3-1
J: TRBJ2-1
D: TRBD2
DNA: TGTGCCAGCAGTCTCTTTCAAGCGGGAAAGGATGAGCAGTTCTTC
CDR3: CASSLFQAGKDEQFF

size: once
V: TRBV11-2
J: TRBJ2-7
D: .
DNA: TGTGCCAGCAGCTCGACCCGACTAGTCTCCTACGAGCAGTACTTC
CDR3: CASSSTRLVSYEQYF

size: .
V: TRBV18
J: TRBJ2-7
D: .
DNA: TGTGCCAGCTCACCTCTGGCAGGGAAGCCTTACGAGCAGTACTTC
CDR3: CASSPLAGKPYEQYF

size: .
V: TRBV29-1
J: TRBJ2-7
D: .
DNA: TGCAGCGCTGCCACCGTCCTGACCTACGAGCAGTACTTC
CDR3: CSAATVLTYEQYF

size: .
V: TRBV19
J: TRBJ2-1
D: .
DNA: TGTGCCAGTACCCTTGACGGGTATGAGCAGTTCTTC
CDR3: CASTLDGYEQFF

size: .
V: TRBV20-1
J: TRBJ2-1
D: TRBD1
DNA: TGCAGTGCTAGGTGGGGGACAGGGAATGAGCAGTTCTTC
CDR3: CSARWGTGNEQFF

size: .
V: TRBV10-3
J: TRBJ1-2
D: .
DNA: TGTGCCATCAAGTGGGGTTGGGGCTACACCTTC
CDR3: CAIKWGWGYTF